This T cell receptor (beta chain) derives from a study of shared clonotypes between healthy human individuals. The length of the CDR3 is 16 residues. Germline V gene lookup returns CDR1 SGHRS and CDR2 YFSETQ. The V gene lost 2 bases and the J gene lost 5 bases, with 19 bases spanning the gap. Produced via immunoSEQ multiplex PCR; TCRdb's table is partial and in-frame only. The repertoire includes about 730,000 clones, around 77% of them detected once, and approximately 1.7% sits in the top ten. This clonotype was obtained from a woman younger than 45 in good health. Material for sequencing was memory CD4+ T cells sorted from blood. Noted subset: CD45RA-negative fraction. V is TRBV5-1 and J is TRBJ1-1; the D is unclear. This CDR3 reads CASSLLPRGVYTEAFF. The CDR3 DNA reads as TGCGCCAGCAGCTTATTACCACGGGGAGTTTATACTGAAGCTTTCTTT.